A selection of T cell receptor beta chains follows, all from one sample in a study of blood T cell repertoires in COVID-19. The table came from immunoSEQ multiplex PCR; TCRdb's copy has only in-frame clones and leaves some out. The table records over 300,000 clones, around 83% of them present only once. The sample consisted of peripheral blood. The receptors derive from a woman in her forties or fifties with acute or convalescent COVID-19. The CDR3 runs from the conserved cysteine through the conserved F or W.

CDR3 protein: CASSVTSGNYGYTF; V gene: TRBV9
CDR3 protein: CASSPGFEQFF; V gene: TRBV7-9
CDR3 protein: CAISDRGLGGGITDTQYF; V gene: TRBV10-3
CDR3 protein: CAWLKPGNTIYF; V gene: TRBV30
CDR3 protein: CAISENRGLDTEAFF; V gene: TRBV10-3
CDR3 protein: CASSYSDRNTEAFF; V gene: TRBV6-5
CDR3 protein: CASSQFAGSSYNEQFF; V gene: TRBV4-3
CDR3 protein: CSAPVLAEAFF; V gene: TRBV20-1
CDR3 protein: CASSLTGVNYGYTF; V gene: TRBV5-1
CDR3 protein: CASRADRGAKFF; V gene: TRBV2
CDR3 protein: CASSARDRGFGYTF; V gene: TRBV9
CDR3 protein: CASSFLDRDAPLHF; V gene: TRBV5-4
CDR3 protein: CASRQGGSMNTEAFF; V gene: TRBV4-1
CDR3 protein: CASSREAEQFF; V gene: TRBV5-1
CDR3 protein: CSVAYGQGDSPLHF; V gene: TRBV29-1
CDR3 protein: CASLQQGSGELFF; V gene: TRBV12-3/TRBV12-4
CDR3 protein: CASSLGTSGRGAYEQYF; V gene: TRBV7-2
CDR3 protein: CASSPRAYEQYF; V gene: TRBV19
CDR3 protein: CASSEVGQGARLFF; V gene: TRBV6-1
CDR3 protein: CASSPSELADEAFF; V gene: TRBV18
CDR3 protein: CASSARTGTTDTQYF; V gene: TRBV7-9
CDR3 protein: CASSLTGGRETQYF; V gene: TRBV5-1
CDR3 protein: CASRPPGTGNQPQHF; V gene: TRBV6-6
CDR3 protein: CASSFAGGVPNEQFF; V gene: TRBV5-1
CDR3 protein: CASSSDSSNQPQHF; V gene: TRBV5-6
CDR3 protein: CASSFTERGEQYF; V gene: TRBV7-6
CDR3 protein: CASSVAPVGADTQYF; V gene: TRBV9
CDR3 protein: CASSPIDRGIGNTIYF; V gene: TRBV3-1/TRBV3-2
CDR3 protein: CASSRPGYEQYF; V gene: TRBV7-2
CDR3 protein: CASSLLRPYWGDTIYF; V gene: TRBV7-9
CDR3 protein: CASAGLEGETQYF; V gene: TRBV6-6
CDR3 protein: CASSLRDRKSPLHF; V gene: TRBV27
CDR3 protein: CASSVNNEQFF; V gene: TRBV2
CDR3 protein: CASSPAGTPNTEAFF; V gene: TRBV9
CDR3 protein: CASSLAGTQGNGYTF; V gene: TRBV5-1
CDR3 protein: CASSRAGTGVLDGYTF; V gene: TRBV19
CDR3 protein: CASSGDGTNNSPLHF; V gene: TRBV5-1